This TCR beta chain came from a study of response to subunit inactivated influenza vaccine. Points from the study as a whole: Few new T cells, the authors suggested, are recruited by each seasonal influenza vaccination.

TCRdb re-analysed the RT-PCR reads in MiXCR, keeping a single row per CDR3 protein. The sample has hundreds of thousands of distinct CDR3 sequences; about 20% are singletons. Note on this clonotype: The target antigen is unknown.

CDR1 is DFQATT, CDR2 SNEGSKA, per germline (reference sequence). The CDR3 covers 13 residues. Germline trimming cut 5 bases from V and 7 bases from J; bases unmatched to any gene: 7. This TCR was recovered from a man aged 50-75 years who received an inactivated influenza vaccine. The V and J genes are TRBV20-1 and TRBJ2-2, with TRBD2 matching over 7 bases. Sequences were derived from PBMCs from blood, sampled approximately 20 months after vaccination. The chain's CDR3 is CSAWKRESGELFF. In nucleotides, the CDR3 is TGCAGTGCTTGGAAGCGGGAAAGCGGGGAGCTGTTTTTT.